The TCR beta chain described here comes from a study of identical twins. The study's findings and limits: Insertions ran lower in abundant cord blood beta clonotypes, though not in memory repertoires.

This clonotype occurred a few times. Antigen: not known. The J segment lost 3 bases and the V segment lost 2 bases, leaving 5 bases of the junction unmatched. The CDR3 is 15 amino acids. TCRdb reprocessed the 5' RACE reads with MiXCR, giving one entry per CDR3 protein. Altogether hundreds of thousands of distinct CDR3 sequences are present, roughly an eighth being singletons, with the ten largest covering around 1.6%. This sample was shared with a second study, whose subject was yellow fever vaccine responses in identical twins.

The origin of this receptor is a woman between 18 and 29 years old in good health. The V gene is TRBV12-3 or TRBV12-4, the J gene TRBJ1-1, with TRBD1 identical over 8 bases. Sequenced material: PBMCs. This chain's CDR3 is CASSLQGALDTEAFF. DNA for the CDR3: TGTGCCAGCAGTTTACAGGGGGCTTTGGACACTGAAGCTTTCTTT.